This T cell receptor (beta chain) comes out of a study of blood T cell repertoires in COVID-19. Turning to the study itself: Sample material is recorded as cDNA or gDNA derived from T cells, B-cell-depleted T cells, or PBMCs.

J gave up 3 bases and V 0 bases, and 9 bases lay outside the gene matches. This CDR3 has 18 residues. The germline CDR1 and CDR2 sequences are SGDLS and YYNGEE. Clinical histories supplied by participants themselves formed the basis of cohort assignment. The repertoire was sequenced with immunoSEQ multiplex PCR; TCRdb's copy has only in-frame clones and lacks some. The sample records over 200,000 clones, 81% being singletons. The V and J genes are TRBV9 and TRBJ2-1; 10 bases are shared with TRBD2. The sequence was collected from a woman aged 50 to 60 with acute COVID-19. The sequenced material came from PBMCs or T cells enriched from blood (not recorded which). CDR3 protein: CASSVGGSGGILYNEQFF. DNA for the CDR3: TGTGCCAGCAGCGTAGGAGGTAGCGGGGGGATCCTCTACAATGAGCAGTTCTTC. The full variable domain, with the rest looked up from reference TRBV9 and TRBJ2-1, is DSGVTQTPKHLITATGQRVTLRCSPRSGDLSVYWYQQSLDQGLQFLIQYYNGEERAKGNILERFSAQQFPDLHSELNLSSLELGDSALYFCASSVGGSGGILYNEQFFGPGTRLTVL.